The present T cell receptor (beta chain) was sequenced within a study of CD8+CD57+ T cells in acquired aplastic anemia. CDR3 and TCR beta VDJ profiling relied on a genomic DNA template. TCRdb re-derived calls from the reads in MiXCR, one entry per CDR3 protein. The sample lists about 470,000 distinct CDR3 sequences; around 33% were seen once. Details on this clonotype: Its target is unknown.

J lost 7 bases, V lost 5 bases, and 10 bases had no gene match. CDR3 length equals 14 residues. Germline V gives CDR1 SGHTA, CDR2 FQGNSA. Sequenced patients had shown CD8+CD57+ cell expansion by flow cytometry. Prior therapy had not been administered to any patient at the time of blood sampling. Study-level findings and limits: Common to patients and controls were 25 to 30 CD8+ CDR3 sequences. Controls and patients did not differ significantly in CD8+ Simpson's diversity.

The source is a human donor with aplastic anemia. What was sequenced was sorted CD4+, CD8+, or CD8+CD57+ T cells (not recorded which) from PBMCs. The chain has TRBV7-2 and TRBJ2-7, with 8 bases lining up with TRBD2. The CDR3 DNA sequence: TGTGCCAGCAGCCAACGTGGCGGGGGGAGAGAGCAGTACTTC. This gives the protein CASSQRGGGREQYF.